One sample yielded the 18 T cell receptor beta chains listed below, sequenced in a study of identical twins. MiXCR, applied by TCRdb to the 5' RACE reads, yields one record per CDR3 protein. The sample carries 1.5 million to 2 million distinct CDR3 sequences, roughly a third recorded once. Sequencing was done on a sample of cord blood. Receptors were obtained from a newborn girl in good health.

This clonotype was observed a handful of times. This chain joins TRBV7-2 and TRBJ2-5; TRBD2 agrees at 13 bases. CDR1 and CDR2 from the germline V gene are SGHTA and FQGNSA. This CDR3 has 15 amino acids. The V and J ends lost 4 bases and 11 bases, in that order; junction bases with no gene match: 10. The CDR3 nucleotides are TGTGCCAGCAGCTCGGGACTAGCGGGATCACGTGAGCAGTACTTC. It specifies CASSSGLAGSREQYF.

This clonotype was detected a few times. V and J are TRBV20-1 and TRBJ2-7, with D possibly being TRBD1 (5 bases). This CDR3 is built from 15 residues. Germline CDR1 DFQATT, CDR2 SNEGSKA (reference sequence). V was trimmed by 0 bases and J by 2 bases, leaving 14 bases between them. CDR3 bases: TGCAGTGCTAGAGATCCACTCAGGGCTGCCTACGAGCAGTACTTC. Translating it yields CSARDPLRAAYEQYF.

The chain recombines TRBV12-3 or TRBV12-4 with TRBJ1-5; D might be TRBD1 (6 bases). V lost 6 bases and J lost 2, with 26 bases in between. This CDR3 is 19 amino acids long. This CDR3 reads CASSHAPLLQGLGNQPQHF. The CDR3 DNA sequence: TGTGCCAGCAGCCACGCACCTTTACTACAGGGTTTAGGCAATCAGCCCCAGCATTTT.

This clonotype has more than one count but fewer than ten. CDR3 in DNA: TGTGCCAGCAGCCAAGGAAGGGGGCCCGATCCCAATTTTCAGTACTTC. Amino acids: CASSQGRGPDPNFQYF. The chain is built from TRBV4-2 and TRBJ2-4, with 7 bases aligning to TRBD1. Germline assignment: CDR1 LGHNA and CDR2 YNFKEQ. V dropped 1 base and J dropped 11; count of bases not matched to a gene: 14. The CDR3 has 16 amino acids.

The chain links TRBV28 to TRBJ2-7, with 14 bases identical to TRBD2. CDR1 and CDR2 (germline): MDHEN, SYDVKM. V lost 5 bases, J lost 5 bases, and 8 bases stayed unmatched. This CDR3 is built from 16 residues. CDR3 bases: TGTGCCAGCAGTGTCGGGACTAGCGGGGGTCAAAACGAGCAGTACTTC. Its translation is CASSVGTSGGQNEQYF.

This clonotype has just a few counts. The chain carries TRBV10-3 and TRBJ2-1; 8 bases line up with TRBD2. Germline CDR1 is ENHRY and CDR2 is SYGVKD. The CDR3 length is 15 residues. V gave up 4 bases and J gave up 4 bases; unmatched junction bases: 6. The CDR3 sequence: CAISGPSGFYNEQFF. CDR3 DNA: TGTGCCATCAGTGGTCCTAGCGGGTTTTACAATGAGCAGTTCTTC.

In its sample, this clonotype was seen a few times. The chain is built from TRBV7-2 and TRBJ2-3, with 7 bases matching TRBD2. Unmatched junction bases numbered 4, after V lost 4 bases and J lost 3 bases. In germline, CDR1 is SGHTA, CDR2 FQGNSA. This CDR3 comprises 14 residues. CDR3 nucleotide sequence: TGTGCCAGCAGCTGGAGCGGGGTGACAGATACGCAGTATTTT. Residues: CASSWSGVTDTQYF.

This clonotype was seen a handful of times. The CDR3: CASSLAFNQPQHF. CDR3 nucleotide sequence: TGTGCCAGCAGTTTAGCATTCAATCAGCCCCAGCATTTT. The V gene is TRBV27, the J gene TRBJ1-5; no definite D call. This CDR3 is built from 13 residues. Trimming took off 2 bases at V and 3 bases at J, with 5 bases between the two ends. CDR1 is MNHEY, CDR2 SMNVEV, per germline (reference sequence).

This clonotype was detected only a few times. This sequence joins TRBV4-1 and TRBJ2-1; the match to TRBD2 covers 7 bases. Looked up from germline, CDR1 is MGHRA and CDR2 is YSYEKL. Trimming took 4 bases from V and 8 from J; bases not matched to a gene: 5. This CDR3 contains 13 residues. DNA of the CDR3: TGCGCCAGCAGCCCGAGGGAGGGCTATGAGCAGTTCTTC. Translating gives CASSPREGYEQFF.

This clonotype was counted once. The chain combines TRBV12-3 or TRBV12-4 with TRBJ2-1, with 9 bases that match TRBD2. The CDR3 is made up of 17 amino acids. V dropped 0 bases and J dropped 5; count of bases not matched to a gene: 8. CDR3 sequence reads: CASSLALGGGADNEQFF. In DNA, the CDR3 is TGTGCCAGCAGTTTAGCGCTAGGCGGGGGGGCGGACAATGAGCAGTTCTTC.

This clonotype was counted between two and nine times. The gene calls are TRBV11-1 and TRBJ2-5, with a tentative D call TRBD2 (7 bases). CDR1 and CDR2 from the germline V gene are SGHAT and FQDESV (reference sequence). This CDR3 region has 14 residues. The V end lost 5 bases, the J end lost 7 bases, and 17 bases lay between the germline ends. The CDR3 here is CASSPEGGAGTQYF. In nucleotides, the CDR3 is TGTGCCAGCAGCCCGGAGGGGGGGGCAGGGACCCAGTACTTC.

Of note for this clonotype: A read error may explain this, as a much larger clone is one base away. CDR3 nucleotide sequence: TGTGCCAGCAGTTCTAAACCCTACAATGAGCAGTTCTTC. Translation gives CASSSKPYNEQFF. This chain connects TRBV6-2 or TRBV6-3 to TRBJ2-1, with unresolved D. The CDR3 covers 13 residues. Germline CDR1 is MNHEY and CDR2 is SVGEGT. Trimming stripped 4 bases from V and 2 bases from J, with 6 bases between.

This rearrangement joins TRBV5-1 to TRBJ1-5; D is uncertain. The germline gives CDR1 SGHRS, CDR2 YFSETQ. The CDR3 length is 13 residues. V lost 0 bases to trimming and J lost 7 bases, with 8 bases between them. The CDR3 loop reads CASSLGVEQPQHF. Here the CDR3 DNA reads TGCGCCAGCAGCTTGGGGGTGGAACAGCCCCAGCATTTT.

This clonotype was observed a handful of times. The CDR3 bases are TGCGCCAGCAGCTCGTACAGAGACCGTTCCTACAATGAGCAGTTCTTC. This encodes CASSSYRDRSYNEQFF. The genes are TRBV5-1 and TRBJ2-1, with no clear D. This CDR3 is 16 amino acids long. V shed 3 bases and J shed 1 base, with 14 bases lying between them. Germline CDR1 SGHRS, CDR2 YFSETQ.

The chain uses TRBV2 and TRBJ2-2; TRBD2 matches 10 bases. This CDR3 region has 16 residues. V shed 6 bases and J 1 base; nucleotides not matched to a gene: 5. The germline gives CDR1 SNHLY, CDR2 FYNNEI. CDR3 loop: CASSVRLAGNTGELFF. DNA for the CDR3: TGTGCCAGCAGCGTCAGACTAGCGGGGAACACCGGGGAGCTGTTTTTT.

CDR3 coding DNA: TGTGCCAGCAGTTTATCCCCACAGGGGAGCTCCTACAATGAGCAGTACTTC. Protein sequence: CASSLSPQGSSYNEQYF. The genes are TRBV27 and TRBJ2-7; 7 bases map to TRBD1. Germline V gene sequence: CDR1 MNHEY, CDR2 SMNVEV (reference sequence). The CDR3 length is 17 residues. J gave up 7 bases and V 0 bases, and 15 bases lay outside the gene matches.

The genes are TRBV28 and TRBJ2-1; 11 nucleotides agree with TRBD2. This CDR3 region has 18 residues. V shed 3 bases, J shed 1 base, and the junction held 8 bases outside the gene matches. Germline V gives CDR1 MDHEN, CDR2 SYDVKM. The CDR3 region has the DNA TGTGCCAGCAGTTTCCCCAGGGCTAGCGGGAGGTCCTACAATGAGCAGTTCTTC. Translated, it gives CASSFPRASGRSYNEQFF. Full variable domain (missing parts from reference TRBV28 and TRBJ2-1): DVKVTQSSRYLVKRTGEKVFLECVQDMDHENMFWYRQDPGLGLRLIYFSYDVKMKEKGDIPEGYSVSREKKERFSLILESASTNQTSMYLCASSFPRASGRSYNEQFFGPGTRLTVL.

The CDR3 DNA follows: TGTGCCAGCGTTTGGGCGGGAGGGTTCACAGATACGCAGTATTTT. Encoded protein: CASVWAGGFTDTQYF. V is TRBV28 and J is TRBJ2-3; 9 nucleotides align to TRBD2. The CDR3 extends over 15 amino acids. With 8 bases clipped from V and 2 bases from J, the junction kept 8 bases outside the gene matches. Germline CDR1 reads MDHEN; CDR2 reads SYDVKM. The full variable domain, completed using reference TRBV28 and TRBJ2-3, is DVKVTQSSRYLVKRTGEKVFLECVQDMDHENMFWYRQDPGLGLRLIYFSYDVKMKEKGDIPEGYSVSREKKERFSLILESASTNQTSMYLCASVWAGGFTDTQYFGPGTRLTVL.